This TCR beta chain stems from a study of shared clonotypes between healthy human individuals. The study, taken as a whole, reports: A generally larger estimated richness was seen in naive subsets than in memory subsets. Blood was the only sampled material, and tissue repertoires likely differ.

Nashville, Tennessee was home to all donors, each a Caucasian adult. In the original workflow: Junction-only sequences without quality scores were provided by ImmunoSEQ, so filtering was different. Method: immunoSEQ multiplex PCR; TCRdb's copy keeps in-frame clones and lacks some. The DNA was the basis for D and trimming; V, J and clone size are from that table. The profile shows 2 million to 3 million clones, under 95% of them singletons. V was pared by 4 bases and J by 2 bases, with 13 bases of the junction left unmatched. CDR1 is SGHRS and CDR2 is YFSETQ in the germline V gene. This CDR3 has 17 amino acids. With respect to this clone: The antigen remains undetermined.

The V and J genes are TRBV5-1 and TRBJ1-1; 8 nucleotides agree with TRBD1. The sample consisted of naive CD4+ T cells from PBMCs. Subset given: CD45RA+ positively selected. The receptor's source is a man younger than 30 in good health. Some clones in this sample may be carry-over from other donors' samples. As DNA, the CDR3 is TGCGCCAGCAGCCGGGCAAGTGTGACAGGGGTTAACACTGAAGCTTTCTTT. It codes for CASSRASVTGVNTEAFF.